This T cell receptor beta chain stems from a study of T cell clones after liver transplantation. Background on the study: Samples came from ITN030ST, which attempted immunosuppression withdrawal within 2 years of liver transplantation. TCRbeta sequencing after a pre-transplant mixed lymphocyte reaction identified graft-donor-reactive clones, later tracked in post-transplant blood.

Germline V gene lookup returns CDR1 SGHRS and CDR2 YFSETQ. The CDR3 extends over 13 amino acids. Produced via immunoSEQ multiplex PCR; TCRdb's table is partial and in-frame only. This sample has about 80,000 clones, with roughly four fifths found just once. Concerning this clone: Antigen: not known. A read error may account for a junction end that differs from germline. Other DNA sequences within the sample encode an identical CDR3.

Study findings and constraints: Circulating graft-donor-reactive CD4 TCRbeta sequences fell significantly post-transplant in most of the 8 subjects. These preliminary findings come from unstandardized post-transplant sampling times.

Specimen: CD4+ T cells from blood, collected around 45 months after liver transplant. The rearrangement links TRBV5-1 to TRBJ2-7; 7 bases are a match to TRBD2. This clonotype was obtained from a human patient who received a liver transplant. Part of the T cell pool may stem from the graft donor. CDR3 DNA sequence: TGCGCCAGCAGCTCCGGGGGGTCCTACGAGCAGTACTTT. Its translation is CASSSGGSYEQYF.